This entry lists 12 T cell receptor beta chains sequenced from one sample in a study of shared clonotypes between healthy human individuals. Data came from immunoSEQ multiplex PCR; TCRdb stores just in-frame clones and leaves some out. Among more than 90,000 clones listed, under 70% were seen once. The sample consisted of memory CD8+ T cells sorted from blood. Subset in this sample: CD45RO+ cells pooled with CCR7-negative TemRA cells. These receptors came from a man aged 25-40 years in good health.

The CDR3 DNA reads TGTGCCAGTAGTATCGGGACGGCCAAAAACATTCAGTACTTC. Translated: CASSIGTAKNIQYF. The rearrangement joins TRBV19 to TRBJ2-4; D assignment may be TRBD1 or TRBD2 (5 bases each). Between the trimmed V and J ends, which lost 3 bases and 1 base, there was a span of 7 bases. Germline CDR1 is LNHDA and CDR2 is SQIVND (reference sequence). This CDR3 spans 14 amino acids.

The chain links TRBV5-5 to TRBJ2-7; tentative D call: TRBD1 (6 bases). Trimming pared 8 bases from V and 3 bases from J, leaving 18 bases between. Germline CDR1 reads SGHKS; CDR2 reads YYEKEE (reference sequence). The CDR3 length is 14 residues. The CDR3 bases are TGTGCCAGAAGAAAACAGGGTACGGTCTACGAGCAGTACTTC. The encoded protein is CARRKQGTVYEQYF.

The V gene is TRBV29-1, the J gene TRBJ2-1, with D possibly matching TRBD1 (6 bases). The V end lost 3 bases, the J end lost 2 bases, and 14 bases lay between the germline ends. CDR1 is SQVTM, CDR2 ANQGSEA, per germline. This CDR3 is built from 15 residues. The CDR3 spells CSVETGTGPYNEQFF. The CDR3 DNA reads as TGCAGCGTTGAGACCGGTACAGGGCCCTACAATGAGCAGTTCTTC.

The chain is built from TRBV4-3 and TRBJ2-7; D may be TRBD2 (6 bases). The CDR3 is 15 residues long. Germline V CDR1 and CDR2: LGHNA, YSLEER. Deletions cut 5 bases from V and 6 bases from J, with 20 bases between. The CDR3 sequence: CASSLELAHSGEQYF. Here the CDR3 DNA reads TGCGCCAGCAGCTTGGAGCTAGCGCACTCGGGCGAGCAGTACTTC.

This clone was detected only once. J is TRBJ2-5 and V is TRBV28; 9 bases align to TRBD2. Unmatched junction bases numbered 3, after V lost 2 bases and J lost 5 bases. In germline, CDR1 is MDHEN, CDR2 SYDVKM. There are 14 residues in the CDR3. The CDR3 reads CASSLAGGPETQYF. The DNA for the CDR3 is TGTGCCAGCAGTTTAGCGGGAGGGCCCGAGACCCAGTACTTC.

To note about this clone: The sample contains more than one DNA sequence encoding this CDR3. The chain joins TRBV2 to TRBJ1-2; D not certain. The CDR3 spans 12 residues. Trimming removed 7 bases from V and 0 bases from J, with 6 bases in between. Germline assignment: CDR1 SNHLY and CDR2 FYNNEI. The CDR3 DNA is TGTGCCAGCACCCAAGCTAACTATGGCTACACCTTC. Its protein product is CASTQANYGYTF.

This clone was seen just once. The chain is built from TRBV6-4 and TRBJ2-7; the D gene is possibly TRBD1 (6 bases). V lost 5 bases and J 3 bases, leaving 14 bases between the germline ends. Germline lookup yields CDR1 MRHNA and CDR2 SNTAGT. The CDR3 extends over 14 amino acids. The CDR3 is CASSYGTLGYEQYF. The CDR3 region has the DNA TGTGCCAGCAGTTACGGGACATTGGGCTACGAGCAGTACTTC.

This clone was observed a few times. V and J are TRBV6-4 and TRBJ2-7; 9 bases fit TRBD1. The germline CDR1 and CDR2 sequences are MRHNA and SNTAGT. V lost 0 bases and J lost 6; bases outside the gene matches: 0. The CDR3 has 13 residues. The CDR3 nucleotides read TGTGCCAGCAGTGACTCGGACAGGGGCGAGCAGTACTTC. Residues: CASSDSDRGEQYF.

This clone came up once. V is TRBV7-8 and J is TRBJ2-7; 7 nucleotides match TRBD2. Germline-derived CDR1 and CDR2 are SGHVS and FQNEAQ. V trimming: 1 base; J trimming: 6 bases; junction bases outside the gene matches: 6. The CDR3 loop spans 14 amino acids. The CDR3 protein is CASSLERTRVEQYF. The CDR3 DNA is TGTGCCAGCAGCTTAGAAAGGACTAGGGTCGAGCAGTACTTC.

This clone was observed at least ten times. The V call is TRBV6-1, the J call TRBJ2-7; D is uncertain. V was cut by 1 base and J by 9 bases, with 7 bases left in between. CDR1 MNHNS and CDR2 SASEGT come from the germline V gene. The CDR3 runs 11 residues. DNA for the CDR3: TGTGCCAGCAGTGAAGTGTATAGGCAGTACTTC. Residues: CASSEVYRQYF.

This chain links TRBV5-1 with TRBJ2-7, with D uncertain. V was trimmed by 0 bases and J by 2 bases, leaving 15 bases between them. The CDR3 consists of 16 residues. Germline V gene sequence: CDR1 SGHRS, CDR2 YFSETQ. DNA of the CDR3: TGCGCCAGCAGCTTGGATTCTGGTGTAGGCCCCTACGAGCAGTACTTC. This codes for CASSLDSGVGPYEQYF.

This clone was observed at least ten times. Other DNA sequences in this sample translate to the same CDR3. V is TRBV11-1 and J is TRBJ1-1; no reliable D call. The CDR3 is 13 residues long. Germline CDR1 reads SGHAT; CDR2 reads FQDESV (reference sequence). Trimming removed 5 bases from V and 9 bases from J, with 16 bases in between. CDR3 sequence reads: CASSPGPILKAFF. The DNA of the CDR3 is TGTGCCAGCAGCCCAGGCCCCATCCTGAAAGCTTTCTTT.